One and the same sample provided the 10 T cell receptor beta chains below, sequenced in a study of blood T cells in healthy people across ages. The second PCR ran roughly 7 to 12 cycles with a sample-barcoded 5' primer and J-beta primers. Each CDR3 protein gets one entry after TCRdb re-called the 5' RACE reads with MiXCR. This repertoire shows around 1,000,000 distinct CDR3 sequences, approximately 25% found once; its top ten account for approximately 0.75%. Separately, the same data were catalogued under a study of T cells of mothers and their children.

The sequenced material came from blood. All receptors come from a girl aged 2 to 9 in good health.

V and J are TRBV29-1 and TRBJ2-3; D ambiguous. Trimming removed 0 bases from V and 1 base from J, with 8 bases in between. Germline V gives CDR1 SQVTM, CDR2 ANQGSEA. The CDR3 loop spans 14 amino acids. CDR3 region: CSVEDQKGTDTQYF. The CDR3 bases are TGCAGCGTTGAAGATCAGAAGGGCACAGATACGCAGTATTTT.

The chain uses TRBV4-3 and TRBJ2-3, with a tentative D call TRBD1 (6 bases). CDR1 and CDR2 (germline): LGHNA, YSLEER. This CDR3 is 16 amino acids long. V was trimmed by 1 base and J by 2 bases, leaving 13 bases between them. The CDR3 loop is CASSQARGYPTDTQYF. The CDR3, as DNA: TGCGCCAGCAGCCAAGCCAGGGGATACCCCACAGATACGCAGTATTTT.

This clonotype was recorded a few times. This sequence joins TRBV20-1 and TRBJ2-1; tentatively, D is TRBD1 or TRBD2 (5 bases each). The germline V gene has CDR1 DFQATT and CDR2 SNEGSKA (reference sequence). This CDR3 is built from 14 residues. V shed 1 base and J shed 10 bases, with 17 bases lying between them. The CDR3 spells CSARVLGAGREQFF. The CDR3 region has the DNA TGCAGTGCTAGAGTACTAGGGGCAGGGCGGGAGCAGTTCTTC.

The chain carries TRBV6-2 or TRBV6-3 and TRBJ2-5; D might be TRBD2 (6 bases). The end of the DNA aligns better with TRBJ2-1, so the J call may be wrong. Germline CDR1 and CDR2: MNHEY and SVGEGT. CDR3 size: 11 residues. CDR3 in amino acids: CATRLEYEQFF. As DNA, the CDR3 is TGTGCCACCAGACTAGAGTATGAGCAGTTCTTC.

The table lists this clonotype with many counts. The chain combines TRBV5-6 with TRBJ2-1, with TRBD1 as a possible D gene (5 bases). The CDR3 spans 14 residues. The V gene lost 0 bases and the J gene lost 1 base, with 5 bases spanning the gap. CDR1 and CDR2 from the germline V gene are SGHDT and YYEEEE. The CDR3 protein is CASSLGQSYNEQFF. CDR3 DNA sequence: TGTGCCAGCAGCTTGGGACAGTCCTACAATGAGCAGTTCTTC.

The CDR3 DNA reads TGTGCCAGCAGCCCCTCCCTTGGAGGGAGGCGAAGAGAGACCCAGTACTTC. Its translation is CASSPSLGGRRRETQYF. This chain uses TRBV7-9 with TRBJ2-5; TRBD2 is a possible D gene (6 bases). The CDR3 extends over 17 amino acids. The V and J ends lost 5 bases and 4 bases respectively, with 23 bases between them. Germline V CDR1 and CDR2: SEHNR, FQNEAQ (reference sequence).

The chain links TRBV29-1 to TRBJ2-7; D possibly corresponds to TRBD1 (6 bases). The germline V gene has CDR1 SQVTM and CDR2 ANQGSEA. V was shortened by 6 bases and J by 0 bases, with 9 bases between the two germline ends. The CDR3 is 12 amino acids. The CDR3 bases are TGCAGCGTAGGACAGAGCTCCTACGAGCAGTACTTC. Translated: CSVGQSSYEQYF.

In its sample, this clonotype was seen once. J is TRBJ2-3 and V is TRBV20-1; tentatively, D is TRBD2 (6 bases). Per germline, CDR1 DFQATT and CDR2 SNEGSKA (reference sequence). The CDR3 totals 15 residues. V lost 6 bases and J lost 0, with 16 bases in between. This CDR3 is CSAATSTTSTDTQYF. CDR3 nucleotide sequence: TGCAGTGCCGCAACTAGCACCACTAGCACAGATACGCAGTATTTT.

The rearrangement joins TRBV9 to TRBJ2-5; D unclear. Trimming removed 3 bases at V and 5 bases at J, with 17 bases between. Per germline, CDR1 SGDLS and CDR2 YYNGEE. The CDR3 has 15 residues. CDR3 in DNA: TGTGCCAGCAGCGCGACGACAATTGCCAGGGAGACCCAGTACTTC. Translation: CASSATTIARETQYF.

This chain joins TRBV6-5 and TRBJ1-2, with a tentative D call TRBD1 (5 bases). The CDR3 runs 12 residues. V was clipped by 1 base and J by 7 bases, with 7 bases between them. In germline, CDR1 is MNHEY, CDR2 SVGAGI. The CDR3 bases are TGTGCCAGCAGTTACTGGGGCGGTGGCTACACCTTC. Amino acid sequence: CASSYWGGGYTF.